This record covers a single T cell receptor beta chain. This clonotype was seen only a few times. Its antigen remains unidentified. No much larger clonotype is one base removed from it; base qualities were not supplied. This entry is derived from a study of CD8+CD57+ T cells in acquired aplastic anemia (dated by TCRdb to 2017 to 2018). General notes on the study: On average, sorted CD4+ and CD8+ cells yielded approximately 3 ug of extracted DNA, with a range of roughly 0.18 to 30 ug. Mean read counts for healthy donor samples were about 10 million for CD4+ cells and about 12 million for CD8+ cells. Findings and caveats that apply to the study as a whole: Although roughly 29 CD8+ CDR3 sequences were shared by patients and controls, these sequences appeared highly expressed in patients and within the immunodominant clones of patients. Between patients and healthy controls, no significant difference in CD8+ Simpson's diversity was found (P=0.060).

The junction shows trimming of 4 bases on V and 1 base on J, and the gene matches do not reach 3 bases of it. The CDR3 measures 15 amino acids from cysteine to phenylalanine. Only the CDR3 DNA stays, 45 bases, in frame from base 1. CDR1 and CDR2 are drawn from the germline V gene: SGHRS, YFSETQ. The study deep-sequenced TCR repertoires of sorted CD4+ and CD8+ blood T cells from severe aplastic anemia patients and healthy subjects. Ficoll-Paque density gradient centrifugation was used to isolate peripheral blood mononuclear cells. CD4+ and CD8+ T cells were sorted by FACS or magnetic beads before DNA extraction. Genomic DNA served as template for TCR beta VDJ combination and CDR3 sequence profiling. An Illumina HiSeq 2000 was used for TCR repertoire sequencing. As for the original processing: TRBV/TRBJ rearrangement plots, CDR3 size and DJ length profiles, and Simpson's diversity index were used to evaluate the repertoires. The immunodominant clone was defined as the most abundant DNA sequence in deep sequencing data. CDR3 amino acid sequences were checked for sharing between subjects and were compared against published repertoires and the VDJdb database. Using fastp trimming at Q25 and MiXCR clonotype assembly, TCRdb reanalyzed the public sequencing data and kept in-frame beta chains. All rows with the same CDR3 protein become a single entry with the most common DNA and genes. TCRdb, not the authors, supplied the V and J calls. Across this sample there are tens of thousands of distinct CDR3 sequences, with 76% seen only once. The ten most abundant clones make up roughly 20% of the sample.

The chain joins TRBV5-1 to TRBJ1-5, with 9 bases aligning to TRBD1. Sequencing used sorted CD4+, CD8+, or CD8+CD57+ T cells (not recorded which) from PBMCs. This sequence was found in a human donor in good health, serving as a control. The CDR3 reads CASSPTGGSNQPQHF. In nucleotides, the sequence is TGCGCCAGCAGCCCCACAGGGGGCAGCAATCAGCCCCAGCATTTT.